This T cell receptor beta chain was sequenced in a study of CD8 T cells in Susac syndrome. With random hexamers, reverse transcription was performed on about 0.45 to 1 ug of RNA. TCRdb analysed the immunoSEQ multiplex PCR reads with MiXCR anew, one entry per CDR3 protein. Of 150,000 to 200,000 distinct CDR3 sequences listed, approximately 95% are singletons. Germline loops: CDR1 SEHNR, CDR2 FQNEAQ (reference sequence). Trimming removed 6 bases from V and 2 bases from J, with 15 bases in between. This CDR3 contains 15 residues. The rearrangement joins TRBV7-9 to TRBJ2-3; D is tentatively TRBD1 or TRBD2 (5 bases each). This TCR came from a human donor with multiple sclerosis. The sample comprised CD8+ T cells from PBMCs. In nucleotides, the CDR3 is TGTGCCAGCAGACCACCGGGACCACTCACAGATACGCAGTATTTT. It codes for CASRPPGPLTDTQYF.